This T cell receptor (beta chain) comes out of a study of T cells in Graves' hyperthyroidism and ophthalmopathy. Findings and limits, study-wide: Stable hyperthyroidism was separated from ophthalmopathy by a model based on 13 V-J features.

Notes on this clonotype: Its antigen is currently unknown.

These patients, aged 18 to 65, had recently diagnosed hyperthyroidism lasting under 2 months. Blood from later-ophthalmopathy patients was taken at first hyperthyroidism diagnosis. Each 10 ml fresh peripheral blood draw supplied the PBMCs. Amplification of TCR beta CDR3 regions used RNA as the template. Initially, a first-round RT-PCR of the TCR CDR3 employed the HTBI primer set. TCRdb independently ran MiXCR on the multiplex PCR reads; one entry per CDR3 protein. The sample holds hundreds of thousands of distinct CDR3 sequences, 18% seen once. Per the germline V gene, CDR1 is SQVTM and CDR2 is ANQGSEA. Trimming cost V 1 base and J 2 bases, with 12 bases left between them. This CDR3 contains 14 residues.

This TCR came from a woman aged 45-65 years with Graves' hyperthyroidism that later progressed to Graves' ophthalmopathy. This chain joins TRBV29-1 and TRBJ2-7; D may be TRBD2 (7 bases). Sequenced material: blood. For the CDR3, the DNA is TGCAGCGTTGAAGGGGGGGGACACCCCTACGAGCAGTACTTC. Translation: CSVEGGGHPYEQYF.